The clone carrying this T cell receptor beta chain was counted once. Its antigen remains unidentified. This sample stems from a study of PD-1 blockade in classical Hodgkin lymphoma. Study-level points and caveats: Unlike CD8+ TCR diversity, which did not rise significantly by C4D1, CD4+ TCR diversity did. Patients with a complete response exhibited baseline diversity comparable to newly diagnosed patients. What drove the repertoire differences, possibly disease activity or prior therapy, has not been defined.

As to time point: cycle 4 day 1 (C4D1), after around six weeks of nivolumab. Each patient's relapse followed autologous stem cell transplantation, and brentuximab vedotin exposure varied. This table comes from immunoSEQ multiplex PCR, and its TCRdb copy is limited to in-frame clones, with some not included. The table records about 50,000 clones, nearly 90% of them present only once. Specimen: peripheral blood mononuclear cells (PBMCs), collected before the fourth cycle of nivolumab. This receptor was taken from a human donor with classical Hodgkin lymphoma.

CDR3 nucleotide sequence: TGTGCCAGCAGCCCACATAGGGTGACATGGGAGACCCAGTACTTC. Amino acids: CASSPHRVTWETQYF. This rearrangement joins TRBV13 to TRBJ2-5; D is ambiguous. The CDR3 consists of 15 residues. V shed 5 bases and J shed 5 bases, with 18 bases lying between them. Germline-derived CDR1 and CDR2 are PRHDT and FYEKMQ (reference sequence).